A selection of T cell receptor beta chains follows, all from one sample in a study of T cell changes during pregnancy in multiple sclerosis. Using immunoSEQ multiplex PCR, the repertoire was profiled, and TCRdb retains in-frame clones only, with some absent. The sample includes roughly 25,000 clones, 85% to 90% seen only once; the top ten take about 15%. The sequences come from CD8+ T cells from peripheral blood mononuclear cells, collected in the second trimester of pregnancy. All receptors come from a female donor with multiple sclerosis, enrolled in a pregnancy study. CDR3s include the opening cysteine and the closing phenylalanine or tryptophan. The D gene is left open where the match is weak. Clone size is stated in some rows and not others, as once, few, many or a class when expanded.

TRBV15	NA	TRBJ2-7	TRBD2	TGTGCCACCAGCACCTTGCGGGACTATAGCTACGAGCAGTACTTC	CATSTLRDYSYEQYF
TRBV18	NA	TRBJ2-7	NA	TGTGCCAGCTCTGATCCTGGGACGGGAGCCTACGAGCAGTACTTC	CASSDPGTGAYEQYF
TRBV21-1	NA	TRBJ1-1	NA	TGTGCCAGCGAAGAACAGACAGTTTTGAACACTGAAGCTTTCTTT	CASEEQTVLNTEAFF
TRBV7-8	NA	TRBJ2-2	TRBD1	TGTGCCAGCAGCTTAGTAGGGGCAGGGGGCCTTTACACCGGGGAGCTGTTTTTT	CASSLVGAGGLYTGELFF
TRBV10-3	NA	TRBJ2-7	TRBD2	TGTGCCATCAGTGTTTCGTGGGTTGCGGGAGCCGCCTCCTACGAGCAGTACTTC	CAISVSWVAGAASYEQYF
TRBV9	NA	TRBJ2-3	TRBD2	TGTGCCAGCAGCGTAGGACTAGCGGGAGTTCGAGATACGCAGTATTTT	CASSVGLAGVRDTQYF
TRBV6-6	NA	TRBJ2-7	TRBD1	TGTGCCAGCAGCCTTACAGGGGTCGAGCAGTACTTC	CASSLTGVEQYF
TRBV28	NA	TRBJ1-2	TRBD1	TGTGCCAGCAGTTACAGGGGACTGACTAACTATGGCTACACCTTC	CASSYRGLTNYGYTF
TRBV28	NA	TRBJ2-7	NA	TGTGCCAGCAGTTTAGGTGGAGGCAGCGAGCAGTACTTC	CASSLGGGSEQYF
TRBV21-1	NA	TRBJ2-1	NA	TGTGCCAGCACTACAGGGGGCGGGAATGAGCAGTTCTTC	CASTTGGGNEQFF
TRBV6-6	NA	TRBJ2-7	TRBD1	TGTGCCAGCAGCATTACAGGGGTAGGGTCCTACGAGCAGTACTTC	CASSITGVGSYEQYF
TRBV7-9	NA	TRBJ1-4	NA	TGTGCCAGCAGCCTGGCAGGGGTGCTGTTTTTT	CASSLAGVLFF
TRBV19	few	TRBJ1-4	TRBD1	TGTGCCAGTAGTCCGACCCAACAGGGGTGGACGGGAAAACTGTTTTTT	CASSPTQQGWTGKLFF
TRBV27	NA	TRBJ2-7	NA	TGTGCCAGCAGTTGGACTCCCTACTACGAGCAGTACTTC	CASSWTPYYEQYF